The rows below give T cell receptor beta chains drawn from one sample of a study of PD-1 blockade in mismatch repair-deficient tumors. The method was immunoSEQ multiplex PCR; TCRdb's version includes in-frame clones alone and lacks a portion of them. The data contain under 150,000 clones, roughly 86% of them singletons. The sample in question was peripheral blood, obtained approximately 72 weeks after starting pembrolizumab. These receptors were taken from an adult with mismatch repair-deficient cancer. Each CDR3 is given with its conserved first and last residue. A D gene is named only where the DNA matches it firmly. Not all rows give a size; the values are once, few, many and, for expanded clones, a class.

TRBV5-1	TRBJ2-7	.	.	CASSWGPSYEQYF	TGCGCCAGCAGCTGGGGACCCTCCTACGAGCAGTACTTC
TRBV27	TRBJ2-1	.	.	CASSLGGGSYNEQFF	TGTGCCAGCAGTTTAGGGGGTGGATCCTACAATGAGCAGTTCTTC
TRBV19	TRBJ2-7	.	.	CASAPSMGPYEQYF	TGTGCCAGCGCCCCATCCATGGGCCCCTACGAGCAGTACTTC
TRBV6-5	TRBJ2-3	.	.	CASSYSRQGGDTQYF	TGTGCCAGCAGTTACTCGCGGCAGGGCGGAGATACGCAGTATTTT
TRBV5-4	TRBJ2-1	.	.	CASSLQLAAPRTWDEQFF	TGTGCCAGCAGCTTGCAGTTAGCGGCCCCCCGCACTTGGGATGAGCAGTTCTTC
TRBV11-2	TRBJ2-1	once	.	CASSPPSLGEQFF	TGTGCCAGCAGCCCGCCTAGCTTAGGTGAGCAGTTCTTC
TRBV6-5	TRBJ2-3	.	.	CASSNRDGSNTQYF	TGTGCCAGCAGTAACCGGGACGGGTCGAATACGCAGTATTTT
TRBV5-1	TRBJ2-7	.	TRBD1	CASRTDRGAYEQYF	TGCGCCAGCAGAACAGACAGGGGCGCTTACGAGCAGTACTTC
TRBV4-3	TRBJ1-1	.	.	CASSQDIRKTEAFF	TGCGCCAGCAGCCAAGACATCCGGAAGACTGAAGCTTTCTTT
TRBV7-9	TRBJ2-1	.	.	CASSLGRQNEQFF	TGTGCCAGCAGCTTGGGACGCCAGAATGAGCAGTTCTTC
TRBV28	TRBJ1-1	.	.	CASSLAEDYTEAFF	TGTGCCAGCAGTTTAGCCGAGGATTACACTGAAGCTTTCTTT
TRBV5-6	TRBJ2-7	.	.	CASSQGTSPYEQYF	TGTGCCAGCAGCCAAGGGACGTCCCCCTACGAGCAGTACTTC
TRBV7-2	TRBJ2-7	.	TRBD2	CASSLVGGREHEQYF	TGTGCCAGCAGCTTAGTTGGAGGGAGGGAGCACGAGCAGTACTTC
TRBV6-6	TRBJ1-3	.	.	CASSYGQLGGNTIYF	TGTGCCAGCAGTTACGGACAGCTCGGTGGAAACACCATATATTTT
TRBV11-2	TRBJ2-3	.	TRBD1	CASSPGGTQYF	TGTGCCAGCAGCCCAGGGGGTACGCAGTATTTT
TRBV5-6	TRBJ2-3	.	.	CASSFATSDPDTQYF	TGTGCCAGCAGCTTTGCGACTTCCGATCCGGATACGCAGTATTTT
TRBV13	TRBJ1-3	.	.	CASSLAGSGNTIYF	TGTGCCAGCAGCTTAGCTGGGTCTGGAAACACCATATATTTT
TRBV7-9	TRBJ2-7	.	.	CASSVNDEQYF	TGTGCCAGCAGCGTAAATGACGAGCAGTACTTC
TRBV5-1	TRBJ2-2	.	.	CASSLGQGNTGELFF	TGCGCCAGCAGCTTGGGCCAGGGAAACACCGGGGAGCTGTTTTTT
TRBV28	TRBJ2-6	.	TRBD1	CASSMTGAGSGANVLTF	TGTGCCAGCAGTATGACAGGGGCCGGCTCTGGGGCCAACGTCCTGACTTTC
TRBV2	TRBJ2-6	.	.	CASSRAGANVLTF	TGTGCCAGCAGCAGGGCTGGGGCCAACGTCCTGACTTTC
TRBV7-2	TRBJ2-6	.	.	CASSPQSGVANVLTF	TGTGCCAGCAGCCCCCAATCAGGGGTGGCCAACGTCCTGACTTTC
TRBV14	TRBJ2-7	.	TRBD1	CASSQGTGDSYEQYF	TGTGCCAGCAGCCAAGGGACAGGGGACTCCTACGAGCAGTACTTC
TRBV5-1	TRBJ2-5	.	.	CASSYGRQAQETQYF	TGCGCCAGCAGCTATGGGAGGCAGGCCCAAGAGACCCAGTACTTC